This is a list of T cell receptor beta chains from one sample in a study of blood T cell repertoires in COVID-19. Repertoires were generated with immunoSEQ multiplex PCR, while TCRdb's copy carries only in-frame clones and drops some. This table has more than 85,000 clones, around 84% appearing once. Sequencing was performed on peripheral blood. All receptors come from a woman aged 80 or older with active or convalescent COVID-19. The CDR3 runs from the conserved cysteine through the conserved F or W. D genes are given only for firm matches. The size entry is marked missing in some rows and otherwise reads once, few, many or a size class.

abundance | j_gene | d_gene | v_gene | CDR3aa | CDR3nt
NA | TRBJ1-5 | NA | TRBV6-6 | CASSPSQHNQPQHF | TGTGCCAGCAGTCCATCCCAACACAACCAGCCCCAGCATTTT
NA | TRBJ2-2 | TRBD1 | TRBV9 | CASSDGAGGTGELFF | TGTGCCAGCAGCGATGGCGCAGGGGGAACCGGGGAGCTGTTTTTT
once | TRBJ2-3 | TRBD2 | TRBV27 | CASSPRLAATDTQYF | TGTGCCAGCTCACCGCGCCTAGCGGCCACAGATACGCAGTATTTT
NA | TRBJ2-7 | NA | TRBV5-1 | CASSLNGNSYEQYF | TGCGCCAGCAGCTTGAACGGGAATTCCTACGAGCAGTACTTC
NA | TRBJ1-2 | TRBD1 | TRBV5-1 | CASSYSGPGTGYGYTF | TGCGCCAGCAGCTACTCGGGTCCCGGGACAGGCTATGGCTACACCTTC
NA | TRBJ2-1 | TRBD2 | TRBV7-3 | CASSLTPSGRAFNEQFF | TGTGCCAGCAGCCTTACCCCTAGCGGGAGGGCTTTCAATGAGCAGTTCTTC
NA | TRBJ2-2 | TRBD1 | TRBV18 | CASSPGQGAIGELFF | TGTGCCAGCTCGCCGGGACAGGGGGCAATCGGGGAGCTGTTTTTT
NA | TRBJ1-1 | NA | TRBV5-1 | CASSLTPLMNTEAFF | TGCGCCAGCAGCTTGACACCTCTCATGAACACTGAAGCTTTCTTT
NA | TRBJ2-7 | NA | TRBV6-2/TRBV6-3 | CASSRPWGGAYEQYF | TGTGCCAGCAGCCGTCCCTGGGGAGGTGCCTACGAGCAGTACTTC
NA | TRBJ2-3 | NA | TRBV7-6 | CASSFRQADTQYF | TGTGCCAGCAGCTTCCGACAAGCTGATACGCAGTATTTT
NA | TRBJ2-2 | TRBD2 | TRBV5-1 | CASSFTGGDVGELFF | TGCGCCAGCAGCTTCACGGGAGGTGATGTCGGGGAGCTGTTTTTT
NA | TRBJ1-1 | NA | TRBV14 | CASSLLRGNTEAFF | TGTGCCAGCAGCCTGCTCAGGGGGAACACTGAAGCTTTCTTT
NA | TRBJ2-3 | NA | TRBV27 | CASSLERGTDTQYF | TGTGCCAGCAGTCTGGAAAGAGGAACAGATACGCAGTATTTT
NA | TRBJ2-7 | TRBD2 | TRBV2 | CASSELAGGRSYEQYF | TGTGCCAGCAGTGAGCTAGCGGGAGGGAGGTCCTACGAGCAGTACTTC
NA | TRBJ2-3 | NA | TRBV19 | CASSTRLNPGAISTDTQYF | TGTGCCAGTAGTACTCGCCTAAATCCAGGGGCCATTAGCACAGATACGCAGTATTTT
NA | TRBJ1-6 | NA | TRBV27 | CASIPQGDHSPLHF | TGTGCCAGCATTCCACAGGGAGACCATTCACCCCTCCACTTT
once | TRBJ2-7 | NA | TRBV20-1 | CSASQAYEQYF | TGCAGTGCTAGCCAGGCTTACGAGCAGTACTTC
NA | TRBJ2-7 | NA | TRBV7-8 | CASSLVFRGEQYF | TGTGCCAGCAGCTTAGTTTTCCGGGGCGAGCAGTACTTC
NA | TRBJ1-4 | NA | TRBV19 | CASSILGREEEKLFF | TGTGCCAGTAGTATTTTGGGCAGGGAAGAGGAAAAACTGTTTTTT
NA | TRBJ1-1 | NA | TRBV5-1 | CASRAGSAAFF | TGCGCCAGCAGGGCAGGGTCCGCGGCTTTCTTT
NA | TRBJ2-7 | TRBD1 | TRBV30 | CAWRRDRGLHEQYF | TGTGCCTGGAGGAGGGACAGGGGGCTCCACGAGCAGTACTTC
NA | TRBJ2-1 | NA | TRBV21-1 | CASTEIKREGRNEQFF | TGTGCCAGCACCGAGATAAAGCGGGAGGGCCGTAATGAGCAGTTCTTC
NA | TRBJ1-1 | NA | TRBV18 | CASSSRSGWFF | TGTGCCAGCTCATCCAGATCAGGGTGGTTCTTT
once | TRBJ2-3 | TRBD2 | TRBV7-8 | CASGLAGAHNGGTQYF | TGTGCCAGCGGACTAGCGGGAGCGCACAACGGGGGTACGCAGTATTTT
NA | TRBJ2-7 | TRBD1 | TRBV7-6 | CASSLGRTGLYEQYF | TGTGCCAGCAGCTTAGGGCGGACAGGTCTCTACGAGCAGTACTTC
NA | TRBJ1-6 | NA | TRBV9 | CASSPRQDTWAPLHF | TGTGCCAGCAGCCCGCGACAGGATACATGGGCACCCCTCCACTTT
NA | TRBJ2-7 | TRBD2 | TRBV7-2 | CASSLGRTSGEQYF | TGTGCCAGCAGCTTAGGTCGGACTAGCGGCGAGCAGTACTTC
once | TRBJ2-1 | TRBD2 | TRBV7-9 | CASSLILASGSYNEQFF | TGTGCCAGCAGCTTAATATTGGCTAGCGGGTCCTACAATGAGCAGTTCTTC
NA | TRBJ2-1 | NA | TRBV5-1 | CASRGGRSNEQFF | TGCGCCAGCAGGGGTGGTCGGAGCAATGAGCAGTTCTTC
NA | TRBJ2-7 | TRBD1 | TRBV25-1 | CASSADRGRNEQYF | TGTGCCAGCAGTGCCGACAGGGGTCGCAACGAGCAGTACTTC
NA | TRBJ2-7 | TRBD2 | TRBV11-2 | CASSFTSGPYEQYF | TGTGCCAGCAGCTTCACTAGCGGCCCCTACGAGCAGTACTTC
NA | TRBJ2-7 | NA | TRBV6-1 | CASSEMQQGWNEQYF | TGTGCCAGCAGTGAAATGCAACAGGGATGGAACGAGCAGTACTTC
NA | TRBJ1-5 | TRBD1 | TRBV28 | CASSFRTGAPQPQHF | TGTGCCAGCAGTTTTAGGACAGGGGCCCCTCAGCCCCAGCATTTT
NA | TRBJ2-7 | TRBD1 | TRBV28 | CASSSLDRGLSYEQYF | TGTGCCAGCAGTTCCCTGGACAGGGGCCTCTCCTACGAGCAGTACTTC
NA | TRBJ1-4 | TRBD1 | TRBV7-9 | CASSLEGQPGEKLFF | TGTGCCAGCAGCTTAGAGGGACAGCCGGGGGAAAAACTGTTTTTT
NA | TRBJ2-1 | NA | TRBV18 | CASSPLGRGGYNEQFF | TGTGCCAGCTCACCCCTGGGAAGGGGCGGCTACAATGAGCAGTTCTTC
NA | TRBJ1-2 | NA | TRBV6-1 | CASSESPGSGYGYTF | TGTGCCAGCAGTGAATCTCCAGGGTCGGGCTATGGCTACACCTTC
NA | TRBJ2-7 | NA | TRBV19 | CASSIGFRDTHYEQYF | TGTGCCAGTAGTATAGGGTTTCGTGACACGCACTACGAGCAGTACTTC
once | TRBJ2-3 | TRBD2 | TRBV6-5 | CASRASGRPDTQYF | TGTGCCAGCAGGGCTAGCGGGAGACCAGATACGCAGTATTTT
NA | TRBJ2-6 | NA | TRBV5-4 | CASSLSGGGANVLTF | TGTGCCAGCAGCTTATCCGGGGGTGGGGCCAACGTCCTGACTTTC
NA | TRBJ1-2 | NA | TRBV28 | CASRSPGSLDYGYTF | TGTGCCAGCAGATCCCCCGGGTCTCTCGACTATGGCTACACCTTC